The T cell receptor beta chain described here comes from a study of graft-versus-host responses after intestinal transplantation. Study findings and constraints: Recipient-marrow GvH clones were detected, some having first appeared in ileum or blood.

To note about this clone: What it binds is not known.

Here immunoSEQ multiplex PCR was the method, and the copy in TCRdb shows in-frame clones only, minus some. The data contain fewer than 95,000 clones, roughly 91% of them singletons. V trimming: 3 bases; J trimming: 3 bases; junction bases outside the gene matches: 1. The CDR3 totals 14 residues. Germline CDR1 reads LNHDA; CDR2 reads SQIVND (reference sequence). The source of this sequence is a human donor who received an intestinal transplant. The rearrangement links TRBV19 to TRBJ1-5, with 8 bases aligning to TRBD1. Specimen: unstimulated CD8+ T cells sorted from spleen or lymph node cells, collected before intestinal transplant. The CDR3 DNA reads TGTGCCAGTAGTATGACAGGGGACAATCAGCCCCAGCATTTT. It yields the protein CASSMTGDNQPQHF.